A selection of T cell receptor beta chains follows, all from one sample in a study of cytomegalovirus exposure and HLA in healthy donors. Profiled with immunoSEQ multiplex PCR; TCRdb holds only in-frame clones, not every one. The sample carries approximately 90,000 clones, 85% recorded once. Sequenced sample: PBMCs. These receptors were collected from a man aged 35 to 55 in good health and CMV-seropositive. Each CDR3 is given with its conserved first and last residue. The order of the fields is clone size, V gene, D gene, J gene, CDR3 DNA, CDR3 protein. D genes are given only for firm matches. The size field is filled for only some rows; it gives once, few, many or a size class.

clone_size: .; v_call: TRBV6-5; d_call: TRBD1; j_call: TRBJ2-7; cdr3_nt: TGTGCCAGCAGTTCCCGGGACAGGGGCCATACCTACGAGCAGTACTTC; cdr3_aa: CASSSRDRGHTYEQYF
clone_size: .; v_call: TRBV2; d_call: .; j_call: TRBJ2-3; cdr3_nt: TGTGCCAGCAGTGATTTGAGGGAGGAGCCAGATACGCAGTATTTT; cdr3_aa: CASSDLREEPDTQYF
clone_size: .; v_call: TRBV6-1; d_call: .; j_call: TRBJ2-3; cdr3_nt: TGTGCCAGCAGTGAGACAGCACCACGGAGCACAGATACGCAGTATTTT; cdr3_aa: CASSETAPRSTDTQYF
clone_size: .; v_call: TRBV19; d_call: .; j_call: TRBJ1-6; cdr3_nt: TGTGCCAGTAGTATTATACAGGGAGTAAATTCACCCCTCCACTTT; cdr3_aa: CASSIIQGVNSPLHF
clone_size: few; v_call: TRBV5-1; d_call: TRBD1; j_call: TRBJ2-3; cdr3_nt: TGCGCCAGCAGTCCGGGACAGTCAGATACGCAGTATTTT; cdr3_aa: CASSPGQSDTQYF
clone_size: .; v_call: TRBV5-4; d_call: TRBD2; j_call: TRBJ2-1; cdr3_nt: TGTGCCAGCAGCTTGGAGCGGGGTAGCTCCTACAATGAGCAGTTCTTC; cdr3_aa: CASSLERGSSYNEQFF
clone_size: .; v_call: TRBV30; d_call: TRBD1; j_call: TRBJ2-5; cdr3_nt: TGTGCCTTTGACAGGGAACCGTACTTC; cdr3_aa: CAFDREPYF
clone_size: few; v_call: TRBV6-5; d_call: TRBD1; j_call: TRBJ1-2; cdr3_nt: TGTGCCAGCAGTGACGGGACAGGGGACGGCTACACCTTC; cdr3_aa: CASSDGTGDGYTF
clone_size: .; v_call: TRBV5-4; d_call: .; j_call: TRBJ2-7; cdr3_nt: TGTGCCAGCAGCTTGCGAGGGGACACCTACGAGCAGTACTTC; cdr3_aa: CASSLRGDTYEQYF
clone_size: .; v_call: TRBV7-8; d_call: .; j_call: TRBJ1-1; cdr3_nt: TGTGCCAGCAGCTTAATAGCTGCGCACGGGAGGACAATGAACACTGAAGCTTTCTTT; cdr3_aa: CASSLIAAHGRTMNTEAFF
clone_size: .; v_call: TRBV7-3; d_call: .; j_call: TRBJ1-1; cdr3_nt: TGTGCCAGCAGCCTTGGGGGGGGTAGCACTGAAGCTTTCTTT; cdr3_aa: CASSLGGGSTEAFF
clone_size: .; v_call: TRBV19; d_call: .; j_call: TRBJ1-1; cdr3_nt: TGTGCCAGTAGCCTTTCCCCCAGGGGCACTGAAGCTTTCTTT; cdr3_aa: CASSLSPRGTEAFF
clone_size: once; v_call: TRBV7-2; d_call: .; j_call: TRBJ1-6; cdr3_nt: TGTGCCAGCAGAAGCGGGGCAGTCATTTCCTATAATTCACCCCTCCACTTT; cdr3_aa: CASRSGAVISYNSPLHF
clone_size: .; v_call: TRBV5-1; d_call: TRBD1; j_call: TRBJ1-4; cdr3_nt: TGCGCCAGCAGCCCATCCGCAGGGGGGAGCCTCGGTGAACTGTTTTTT; cdr3_aa: CASSPSAGGSLGELFF
clone_size: .; v_call: TRBV25-1; d_call: .; j_call: TRBJ2-2; cdr3_nt: TGTGCCAGCAGTGACGGACAGTGGGGGGGGGAGCTGTTTTTT; cdr3_aa: CASSDGQWGGELFF
clone_size: .; v_call: TRBV5-1; d_call: TRBD2; j_call: TRBJ2-7; cdr3_nt: TGCGCCAGCAGCTTGGTGGGGGGGAGTCCTACCTACGAGCAGTACTTC; cdr3_aa: CASSLVGGSPTYEQYF
clone_size: once; v_call: TRBV7-9; d_call: TRBD1; j_call: TRBJ2-7; cdr3_nt: TGTGCCAGCAGCTTAGGGCAGGGGGTTTACGAGCAGTACTTC; cdr3_aa: CASSLGQGVYEQYF
clone_size: .; v_call: TRBV6-1; d_call: .; j_call: TRBJ1-2; cdr3_nt: TGTGCCAGCAGTTCCCGAGGTACCTTAAATGGCTACACCTTC; cdr3_aa: CASSSRGTLNGYTF
clone_size: .; v_call: TRBV5-1; d_call: TRBD1; j_call: TRBJ1-2; cdr3_nt: TGCGCCAGCAGCGCGGGACAGGGAGGTGGCTACACCTTC; cdr3_aa: CASSAGQGGGYTF
clone_size: once; v_call: TRBV6-5; d_call: .; j_call: TRBJ2-5; cdr3_nt: TGTGCCAGCAGTCGACGACCAGGGGTAATGGAGACCCAGTACTTC; cdr3_aa: CASSRRPGVMETQYF
clone_size: .; v_call: TRBV28; d_call: TRBD1; j_call: TRBJ2-7; cdr3_nt: TGTGCCAGCAGTAAAGGACAGGGCAGGTACTACGAGCAGTACTTC; cdr3_aa: CASSKGQGRYYEQYF
clone_size: .; v_call: TRBV27; d_call: TRBD1; j_call: TRBJ1-5; cdr3_nt: TGTGCCAGCAGTTTAGAGTGGACAGGGAATCAGCCCCAGCATTTT; cdr3_aa: CASSLEWTGNQPQHF
clone_size: .; v_call: TRBV7-6; d_call: .; j_call: TRBJ2-5; cdr3_nt: TGTGCCAGCAGTCCCACTTGGACTCGTCGGGGAGAGACCCAGTACTTC; cdr3_aa: CASSPTWTRRGETQYF
clone_size: once; v_call: TRBV7-9; d_call: TRBD1; j_call: TRBJ2-5; cdr3_nt: TGTTCCAGCAACCTCCTCTGGGACAGGAATAATCAAGAGACCCAGTACTTC; cdr3_aa: CSSNLLWDRNNQETQYF
clone_size: few; v_call: TRBV4-2; d_call: .; j_call: TRBJ1-4; cdr3_nt: TGTGCCAGCAGCCAAGGCGGAGCCGGGGGATATGCAACTAATGAAAAACTGTTTTTT; cdr3_aa: CASSQGGAGGYATNEKLFF
clone_size: .; v_call: TRBV5-8; d_call: TRBD1; j_call: TRBJ1-6; cdr3_nt: TGTGCCAGTCCGGGACAGCCTAATTCACCCCTCCACTTT; cdr3_aa: CASPGQPNSPLHF
clone_size: .; v_call: TRBV18; d_call: TRBD1; j_call: TRBJ2-2; cdr3_nt: TGTGCCAGCTCACCCTCCGGGACAGGGAGCACCGGGGAGCTGTTTTTT; cdr3_aa: CASSPSGTGSTGELFF
clone_size: .; v_call: TRBV15; d_call: TRBD2; j_call: TRBJ2-3; cdr3_nt: TGTGCCACCAGCAGAGGATTCCTAGCGGGGGCTACGCAGTATTTT; cdr3_aa: CATSRGFLAGATQYF
clone_size: .; v_call: TRBV9; d_call: .; j_call: TRBJ1-4; cdr3_nt: TGTGCCAGCAGCGTAGAGGGAGTGTCGAGTAATGAAAAACTGTTTTTT; cdr3_aa: CASSVEGVSSNEKLFF
clone_size: .; v_call: TRBV5-1; d_call: TRBD2; j_call: TRBJ2-1; cdr3_nt: TGCGCCAGCAGCCAAGCGGGGAGCTCCTACAATGAGCAGTTCTTC; cdr3_aa: CASSQAGSSYNEQFF
clone_size: .; v_call: TRBV5-1; d_call: .; j_call: TRBJ2-3; cdr3_nt: TGCGCCAGCAGCTTGGGGCGAGCGGATGCAGATACGCAGTATTTT; cdr3_aa: CASSLGRADADTQYF
clone_size: .; v_call: TRBV7-6; d_call: .; j_call: TRBJ1-6; cdr3_nt: TGTGCCAGCAGACCGGGAGCGGGTAATTCACCCCTCCACTTT; cdr3_aa: CASRPGAGNSPLHF
clone_size: .; v_call: TRBV2; d_call: .; j_call: TRBJ1-2; cdr3_nt: TGTGCCAGCAGTGCCTTAACAGGGTTTGGTGGCTACACCTTC; cdr3_aa: CASSALTGFGGYTF
clone_size: .; v_call: TRBV6-5; d_call: TRBD2; j_call: TRBJ2-5; cdr3_nt: TGTGCCAGCAGTCTCACAGCGGGGCCCCGGGAGACCCAGTACTTC; cdr3_aa: CASSLTAGPRETQYF
clone_size: .; v_call: TRBV6-6; d_call: .; j_call: TRBJ1-2; cdr3_nt: TGTGCCAGCAGTTACTCGGAGAACTATGGCTACACCTTC; cdr3_aa: CASSYSENYGYTF
clone_size: few; v_call: TRBV6-5; d_call: .; j_call: TRBJ1-4; cdr3_nt: TGTGCCAGCAGTTATCTACCTAGACCGGGGAATGAAAAACTGTTTTTT; cdr3_aa: CASSYLPRPGNEKLFF
clone_size: .; v_call: TRBV10-3; d_call: TRBD2; j_call: TRBJ2-1; cdr3_nt: TGTGCCATCAGTGCCCGGCTAGCGGGAGGGGGTGGGGAGCAGTTCTTC; cdr3_aa: CAISARLAGGGGEQFF
clone_size: .; v_call: TRBV7-2; d_call: TRBD1; j_call: TRBJ2-1; cdr3_nt: TGTGCCAGCAGCTTAGCCGGGACAGGGGCTTACAATGAGCAGTTCTTC; cdr3_aa: CASSLAGTGAYNEQFF
clone_size: .; v_call: TRBV10-1; d_call: TRBD1; j_call: TRBJ2-7; cdr3_nt: TGCGCCAGCAGTGTAGGTGACAGGGGGTTCGAGCAGTACTTC; cdr3_aa: CASSVGDRGFEQYF
clone_size: .; v_call: TRBV10-3; d_call: TRBD1; j_call: TRBJ1-5; cdr3_nt: TGTGCCATCAGGGGGGACAGGGGTAATCAGCCCCAGCATTTT; cdr3_aa: CAIRGDRGNQPQHF
clone_size: .; v_call: TRBV5-6; d_call: TRBD2; j_call: TRBJ2-7; cdr3_nt: TGTGCCAGCACTTTCGGTTGGGAGGGGACCTACGAGCAGTACTTC; cdr3_aa: CASTFGWEGTYEQYF
clone_size: .; v_call: TRBV9; d_call: .; j_call: TRBJ2-3; cdr3_nt: TGTGCCAGCAGCATTGAGGATACGCAGTATTTT; cdr3_aa: CASSIEDTQYF
clone_size: .; v_call: TRBV29-1; d_call: TRBD1; j_call: TRBJ2-1; cdr3_nt: TGCAGCGTTGGGGGGACAGGGGGGGGCTCCTACAATGAGCAGTTCTTC; cdr3_aa: CSVGGTGGGSYNEQFF
clone_size: .; v_call: TRBV6-5; d_call: TRBD1; j_call: TRBJ1-6; cdr3_nt: TGTGCCAGCAGTTACGGGACAGGGGTCAATTCACCCCTCCACTTT; cdr3_aa: CASSYGTGVNSPLHF
clone_size: .; v_call: TRBV28; d_call: TRBD1; j_call: TRBJ2-5; cdr3_nt: TGTGCCAGCAGTTTAAGCGGAGGGGGACAGGCAGAGCAGTACTTC; cdr3_aa: CASSLSGGGQAEQYF
clone_size: .; v_call: TRBV7-9; d_call: .; j_call: TRBJ1-4; cdr3_nt: TGTGCCAGCACCCCTTTTGCAACTAATGAAAAACTGTTTTTT; cdr3_aa: CASTPFATNEKLFF
clone_size: few; v_call: TRBV27; d_call: TRBD1; j_call: TRBJ2-7; cdr3_nt: TGTGCCAGCAGTCAATGGACAGGCTACGAGCAGTACTTC; cdr3_aa: CASSQWTGYEQYF
clone_size: .; v_call: TRBV27; d_call: TRBD1; j_call: TRBJ1-5; cdr3_nt: TGTGCCAGCAGCCTAACAGGGGGCACGAGCAATCAGCCCCAGCATTTT; cdr3_aa: CASSLTGGTSNQPQHF
clone_size: .; v_call: TRBV18; d_call: TRBD1; j_call: TRBJ1-6; cdr3_nt: TGTGCCAGCTCACCACCGGGACAGGCCTATAATTCACCCCTCCACTTT; cdr3_aa: CASSPPGQAYNSPLHF
clone_size: .; v_call: TRBV29-1; d_call: .; j_call: TRBJ2-7; cdr3_nt: TGCAGCGTTGAAATTGCAGCCTACGAGCAGTACTTC; cdr3_aa: CSVEIAAYEQYF
clone_size: .; v_call: TRBV13; d_call: .; j_call: TRBJ2-7; cdr3_nt: TGTGCCAGCAGCTTGACGGGGATAAACTACGAGCAGTACTTC; cdr3_aa: CASSLTGINYEQYF
clone_size: .; v_call: TRBV14; d_call: TRBD1; j_call: TRBJ2-7; cdr3_nt: TGTGCCAGCAGGAGGACAGGGAGCTCCTACGAGCAGTACTTC; cdr3_aa: CASRRTGSSYEQYF